The rows below give T cell receptor beta chains drawn from one sample of a study of response to subunit inactivated influenza vaccine. Each CDR3 protein is one row after TCRdb ran MiXCR on the RT-PCR reads. The profile shows hundreds of thousands of distinct CDR3 sequences, 15% to 18% of them singletons. The specimen comprised PBMCs from blood, sampled 12 days after vaccination. The receptors come from a man aged 45-65 years who received an inactivated influenza vaccine. The CDR3 runs from the conserved cysteine through the conserved F or W. The order of the fields is J gene, CDR3 length, V gene, clone size, CDR3 protein. Expanded clones get a size class; other rows say once, few or many, or leave the size out.

TRBJ2-1,15,TRBV11-2,few,CASSLVPGGLDEQFF
TRBJ1-1,15,TRBV20-1,few,CSARGQGGKNTEAFF
TRBJ1-1,14,TRBV7-2,few,CASSLAGWNTEAFF
TRBJ2-5,16,TRBV7-2,-,CASSLVTGSMGETQYF
TRBJ2-3,14,TRBV9,-,CASGKDFGTNTQYF
TRBJ2-1,14,TRBV20-1,-,CSARGGAHINEQFF
TRBJ2-5,15,TRBV5-1,few,CASSFGAALSETQYF
TRBJ2-7,12,TRBV29-1,many,CSVEAGPYEQYF
TRBJ2-5,14,TRBV29-1,many,CSVGGGPYQETQYF
TRBJ1-1,11,TRBV29-1,few,CSGHRNTEAFF
TRBJ2-1,15,TRBV7-3,few,CASSAGAQGYNEQFF
TRBJ2-5,12,TRBV19,-,CATKGGKETQYF
TRBJ1-6,15,TRBV30,many,CAWSKLRMEDSPLHF
TRBJ1-2,15,TRBV6-1,few,CASSPGQAANYGYTF
TRBJ2-3,14,TRBV27,few,CASSLLRATDTQYF
TRBJ2-7,15,TRBV6-5,few,CASSFSTSGGIEQYF
TRBJ2-7,15,TRBV18,-,CASSPPRRLSYEQYF
TRBJ2-7,14,TRBV6-2/TRBV6-3,few,CASSYSMPNYEQYF
TRBJ2-2,16,TRBV12-3/TRBV12-4,many,CASRTSGDPRTGELFF
TRBJ1-1,17,TRBV12-3/TRBV12-4,-,CASSLARRQASNTEAFF
TRBJ1-1,12,TRBV20-1,few,CSAEIGSTEAFF
TRBJ1-1,15,TRBV10-3,few,CAISDLGRGRTEAFF
TRBJ1-5,12,TRBV20-1,few,CSAKGPNQPQHF
TRBJ1-5,15,TRBV7-2,few,CASSPGQGASQPQHF
TRBJ2-1,14,TRBV30,many,CAWSVGGSYNEQFF
TRBJ2-1,16,TRBV20-1,few,CSARPLAGGAYNEQFF
TRBJ1-5,13,TRBV29-1,-,CSVSLGGNQPQHF
TRBJ2-1,13,TRBV3-1,few,CASSQVRGNEQFF
TRBJ1-1,14,TRBV18,-,CASSNRDRYTEAFF
TRBJ2-4,14,TRBV20-1,few,CSARVGGAKNIQYF
TRBJ2-7,18,TRBV7-6,-,CASSSHPPRDRASYEQYF
TRBJ1-1,12,TRBV28,-,CASGKRETEAFF
TRBJ2-7,12,TRBV7-9,few,CASSGDRGWQYF
TRBJ1-2,13,TRBV5-5,few,CASSFLGGNGYTF
TRBJ2-5,15,TRBV7-9,-,CASSRRDPTQETQYF
TRBJ2-2,14,TRBV5-6,-,CASSLNRNTGELFF
TRBJ2-2,14,TRBV25-1,few,CASRETGSAGELFF
TRBJ2-4,17,TRBV12-3/TRBV12-4,-,CASSQYQGEWVKNIQYF
TRBJ2-2,16,TRBV6-1,-,CASSPTGTENTGELFF
TRBJ2-2,15,TRBV4-2,-,CASSQGGTIRGELFF
TRBJ2-3,15,TRBV5-6,few,CASSPASGGADTQYF